This T cell receptor (beta chain) was sequenced in a study of T-cell reconstitution after alpha-beta-depleted transplantation in children. The authors prepared the TCRbeta library with unique molecular identifiers. MiXCR, applied by TCRdb to the PCR reads, yields one record per CDR3 protein. This repertoire shows 250,000 to 300,000 distinct CDR3 sequences, roughly 9.5% found once; its top ten account for roughly a tenth. Germline trimming cut 5 bases from V and 7 bases from J; bases unmatched to any gene: 9. The CDR3 sequence is 14 residues long. The germline CDR1 and CDR2 sequences are MNHEY and SMNVEV (reference sequence).

The source is a human donor who donated a stem cell graft to a child with SCID. The rearrangement links TRBV27 to TRBJ1-2; TRBD1 matches 8 bases. The sequences come from PBMCs from the stem cell graft donor, collected from the stem cell graft. The CDR3 sequence is CASSELGRGPGYTF. In DNA form, the CDR3 reads TGTGCCAGCAGTGAACTTGGCAGGGGGCCTGGCTACACCTTC.